Listed below are T cell receptor beta chains from one sample, sequenced in a study of T cells in narcolepsy. The method was immunoSEQ multiplex PCR; TCRdb's version includes in-frame clones alone and lacks a portion of them. In the table there are tens of thousands of clones, about 91% of which are singletons. The source material was CD45RA- memory CD4+ T cells from PBMCs. Receptors originate from a human donor with narcolepsy. The CDR3 runs from the conserved cysteine through the conserved F or W. The D gene is left open where the match is weak.

v_call	d_call	j_call	cdr3_nt	cdr3_aa
TRBV5-4	NA	TRBJ2-7	TGTGCCAGCAGTGCGGGGACCGCAACCTCCTACGAGCAGTACTTC	CASSAGTATSYEQYF
TRBV11-3	TRBD1	TRBJ2-7	TGTGCCAGCAGCCCAGGACAGGGGTCCTACGAGCAGTACTTC	CASSPGQGSYEQYF
TRBV29-1	TRBD2	TRBJ2-1	TGCAGCGGCAAACTAGCGGGGGGAGGTGAGCAGTTCTTC	CSGKLAGGGEQFF
TRBV30	NA	TRBJ2-1	TGTGCCTGGAGTGTAAAGGGTTACAATGAGCAGTTCTTC	CAWSVKGYNEQFF
TRBV18	TRBD2	TRBJ2-7	TGTGCCAGCTCAGGACTAGTGAGAGACGAGCAGTACTTC	CASSGLVRDEQYF
TRBV11-1	NA	TRBJ1-1	TGTGCCAGCAGCTTAGTAACGGATTCCACTGAAGCTTTCTTT	CASSLVTDSTEAFF
TRBV9	TRBD1	TRBJ2-5	TGTGCCAGCAGCATCGGGTGGGGTAGGGGGCCTCGGGAGACCCAGTACTTC	CASSIGWGRGPRETQYF
TRBV5-8	NA	TRBJ2-5	TGTGCCAGCAGCTCCGGACGACAGTCATCGCTTTTGGAGACCCAGTACTTC	CASSSGRQSSLLETQYF
TRBV28	TRBD1	TRBJ2-7	TGTGCCAGCAGCGGGGCCGACAGGGCCCTTCACGAGCAGTACTTC	CASSGADRALHEQYF
TRBV5-6	TRBD2	TRBJ2-1	TGTGCCAGCAGCTTGGGGGCTAGCGGTTACAATGAGCAGTTCTTC	CASSLGASGYNEQFF
TRBV2	NA	TRBJ1-1	TGTGCCAGCAAAAATGGACGGGGGGACACTGAAGCTTTCTTT	CASKNGRGDTEAFF
TRBV7-9	NA	TRBJ1-1	TGTGCCAGCAGCTTAGTTCTTAACACTGAAGCTTTCTTT	CASSLVLNTEAFF
TRBV19	NA	TRBJ2-1	TGTGCCAGTAGGAACCCTCAGATGGCCTCCTACAATGAGCAGTTCTTC	CASRNPQMASYNEQFF
TRBV11-2	NA	TRBJ2-1	TGTGCCAGCAGCTTAGATCGAGGGGATGAGCAGTTCTTC	CASSLDRGDEQFF
TRBV6-6	NA	TRBJ2-2	TGTGCCAGCAGGCCTGACAGAACCACCGGGGAGCTGTTTTTT	CASRPDRTTGELFF
TRBV18	NA	TRBJ1-5	TGTGCCAGCTCACCCGGAGTAAATCAGCCCCAGCATTTT	CASSPGVNQPQHF